These T cell receptor beta chains were read from a single sample in a study of blood T cell repertoires in COVID-19. Repertoires were generated with immunoSEQ multiplex PCR, while TCRdb's copy carries only in-frame clones and drops some. The repertoire includes over 140,000 clones, nearly 80% of them detected once, and less than 3% sits in the top ten. Material: PBMCs or T cells enriched from blood (not recorded which). These receptors all come from a woman aged 45 to 65 who had recovered from COVID-19. Each CDR3 is given with its conserved first and last residue. The D gene is left open where the match is weak. Clone size, where shown, is once, few, many, or a class for clones that have expanded.

D gene | clone size | J gene | V gene | CDR3 protein | CDR3 DNA
NA | NA | TRBJ2-1 | TRBV27 | CASSLGGGLDEQFF | TGTGCCAGCAGTTTAGGCGGGGGCTTAGATGAGCAGTTCTTC
NA | once | TRBJ2-1 | TRBV24-1 | CATSDIRGGGEQFF | TGTGCCACCAGTGATATTCGAGGCGGTGGTGAGCAGTTCTTC
NA | NA | TRBJ2-7 | TRBV5-1 | CASSLQADSSYEQYF | TGCGCCAGCAGCTTGCAAGCGGATAGCTCCTACGAGCAGTACTTC
TRBD2 | medium-sized | TRBJ2-7 | TRBV7-9 | CASSSLSGSKGEQYF | TGTGCCAGCAGCTCTCTCAGCGGGAGTAAGGGCGAGCAGTACTTC
TRBD2 | once | TRBJ2-3 | TRBV5-4 | CASSLQLAGDTQYF | TGTGCCAGCAGCTTACAGCTAGCGGGAGATACGCAGTATTTT
NA | NA | TRBJ2-7 | TRBV4-1 | CASSQDYGTYQYF | TGCGCCAGCAGCCAAGATTATGGTACATACCAGTACTTC
NA | few | TRBJ1-2 | TRBV9 | CASSAPGYGYTF | TGTGCCAGCAGCGCCCCAGGGTATGGCTACACCTTC
NA | few | TRBJ1-2 | TRBV28 | CASSLLNYGYTF | TGTGCCAGCAGCCTACTTAACTATGGCTACACCTTC
NA | few | TRBJ1-4 | TRBV4-1 | CASTLGGLDEKLFF | TGCGCCAGCACCCTAGGGGGTTTGGACGAAAAACTGTTTTTT
TRBD1 | NA | TRBJ1-3 | TRBV5-1 | CASSLVVTGALPMCGDTIYF | TGCGCCAGCAGCTTGGTAGTGACAGGGGCTTTGCCGATGTGTGGCGACACCATATATTTT
NA | few | TRBJ1-4 | TRBV19 | CASSKTPPEEKLFF | TGTGCCAGTAGTAAGACCCCTCCGGAGGAAAAACTGTTTTTT
NA | few | TRBJ1-3 | TRBV5-1 | CASSLERFRASGVSGNTIYF | TGCGCCAGCAGCTTGGAGCGGTTTCGGGCCTCCGGAGTCTCTGGAAACACCATATATTTT
TRBD2 | NA | TRBJ2-1 | TRBV3-1/TRBV3-2 | CASSRDSVGLNEQFF | TGTGCCAGCAGTCGTGACTCAGTGGGACTAAATGAGCAGTTCTTC
TRBD2 | NA | TRBJ2-2 | TRBV15 | CATSRQPLTSGRANTGELFF | TGTGCCACCAGCAGACAACCGCTGACTAGCGGGAGGGCGAACACCGGGGAGCTGTTTTTT
TRBD2 | NA | TRBJ2-1 | TRBV3-1/TRBV3-2 | CASSQGSVSGSKNEQFF | TGTGCCAGCAGCCAAGGGTCAGTTAGCGGGAGTAAAAATGAGCAGTTCTTC
NA | NA | TRBJ1-2 | TRBV3-1/TRBV3-2 | CASSWVRVGGSYGYTF | TGTGCCAGCAGTTGGGTTAGGGTCGGAGGTTCCTATGGCTACACCTTC
NA | NA | TRBJ1-2 | TRBV19 | CASNHDRSYGYTF | TGTGCCAGTAATCATGACAGGAGTTATGGCTACACCTTC
TRBD1 | NA | TRBJ2-5 | TRBV19 | CATTGGLRETQYF | TGTGCCACTACAGGGGGCCTGAGGGAGACCCAGTACTTC
TRBD1 | NA | TRBJ1-6 | TRBV30 | CAWSFDRGRGSNSPLHF | TGTGCCTGGAGTTTCGACAGGGGGCGAGGGAGTAATTCACCCCTCCACTTT
TRBD1 | NA | TRBJ2-7 | TRBV4-1 | CASSQGADRDIYEQYF | TGCGCCAGCAGCCAAGGCGCGGACAGGGACATCTACGAGCAGTACTTC
TRBD1 | NA | TRBJ2-1 | TRBV7-3 | CASSLRDRATVQFF | TGTGCCAGCAGCCTCCGGGACAGGGCGACCGTGCAGTTCTTC
NA | few | TRBJ1-1 | TRBV19 | CASSMTVNTEAFF | TGTGCCAGTAGTATGACAGTTAACACTGAAGCTTTCTTT
NA | once | TRBJ1-6 | TRBV23-1 | CASSPSPDNSYNSPLHF | TGCGCCAGCAGTCCATCTCCGGACAACTCCTATAATTCACCCCTCCACTTT
NA | NA | TRBJ2-7 | TRBV11-3 | CASSLSSYEQYF | TGTGCCAGCAGCTTATCCAGCTACGAGCAGTACTTC
NA | NA | TRBJ2-5 | TRBV2 | CASKSSVTVEETQYF | TGTGCCAGTAAATCCTCGGTCACAGTGGAAGAGACCCAGTACTTC
NA | NA | TRBJ2-3 | TRBV24-1 | CATSGHLVTTDTQYF | TGTGCCACCAGTGGGCACCTAGTAACCACAGATACGCAGTATTTT
TRBD1 | NA | TRBJ1-1 | TRBV24-1 | CATRDRGYTEAFF | TGTGCCACCAGGGACAGGGGCTACACTGAAGCTTTCTTT
TRBD2 | NA | TRBJ2-1 | TRBV3-1/TRBV3-2 | CASSQDSTSDEQFF | TGTGCCAGCAGCCAAGATTCTACTAGCGATGAGCAGTTCTTC
TRBD1 | few | TRBJ2-1 | TRBV10-1 | CASSEYGTGATNEQFF | TGCGCCAGCAGTGAGTACGGGACAGGGGCCACCAATGAGCAGTTCTTC
NA | NA | TRBJ1-2 | TRBV6-6 | CASSPLSNYGYTF | TGTGCCAGCAGCCCGCTTAGCAACTATGGCTACACCTTC
TRBD2 | NA | TRBJ2-3 | TRBV15 | CATSSGGAGGLDTQYF | TGTGCCACCAGCTCAGGGGGAGCGGGGGGCCTGGATACGCAGTATTTT
TRBD1 | once | TRBJ2-7 | TRBV11-3 | CASSGRQGVYYEQYF | TGTGCCAGCAGCGGTCGACAGGGGGTTTACTACGAGCAGTACTTC
TRBD1 | NA | TRBJ1-1 | TRBV6-5 | CASRGQGLTEAFF | TGTGCCAGCCGGGGACAGGGTTTGACTGAAGCTTTCTTT
NA | NA | TRBJ1-4 | TRBV2 | CASRGTGWANEKLFF | TGTGCCAGCAGGGGAACAGGGTGGGCTAATGAAAAACTGTTTTTT
NA | NA | TRBJ2-2 | TRBV11-3 | CASSLGARDTGELFF | TGTGCCAGCAGCTTAGGGGCCAGGGACACCGGGGAGCTGTTTTTT
TRBD1 | NA | TRBJ1-6 | TRBV27 | CASKGTGLGAGNSPLHF | TGTGCCAGCAAAGGGACAGGGCTAGGGGCCGGAAATTCACCCCTCCACTTT
TRBD1 | NA | TRBJ1-1 | TRBV28 | CASSSQGAGEAFF | TGTGCCAGCAGTTCTCAGGGGGCAGGTGAAGCTTTCTTT
TRBD1 | NA | TRBJ2-1 | TRBV24-1 | CATSEPGQSYNEQFF | TGTGCCACCAGTGAACCGGGACAGTCTTACAATGAGCAGTTCTTC
NA | NA | TRBJ1-6 | TRBV12-3/TRBV12-4 | CASSPQWNSPLHF | TGTGCCAGCAGTCCGCAGTGGAATTCACCCCTCCACTTT
TRBD2 | NA | TRBJ2-3 | TRBV7-9 | CASSLGGGATDTQYF | TGTGCCAGCAGCTTAGGCGGGGGGGCCACAGATACGCAGTATTTT
NA | NA | TRBJ2-3 | TRBV19 | CASSTGFGTDTQYF | TGTGCCAGTAGTACAGGGTTTGGCACAGATACGCAGTATTTT
NA | NA | TRBJ1-2 | TRBV7-9 | CASSLGAGSYGYTF | TGTGCCAGCAGCTTAGGCGCAGGGTCCTATGGCTACACCTTC
NA | few | TRBJ2-5 | TRBV6-1 | CASSDRALGGLGTQYF | TGTGCCAGCAGTGATCGCGCCCTTGGGGGCTTAGGGACCCAGTACTTC
NA | NA | TRBJ2-7 | TRBV29-1 | CSVEDTVDEQYF | TGCAGCGTTGAAGACACAGTCGACGAGCAGTACTTC
TRBD1 | NA | TRBJ1-1 | TRBV11-2 | CASSSLVGTGGTEAFF | TGTGCCAGCAGCTCATTAGTGGGGACAGGGGGAACTGAAGCTTTCTTT
TRBD1 | NA | TRBJ1-2 | TRBV7-6 | CASSSRDRAFANYGYTF | TGTGCCAGCAGCTCCCGGGACAGGGCATTCGCTAACTATGGCTACACCTTC
NA | NA | TRBJ1-5 | TRBV30 | CAWSKSGVDQPQHF | TGTGCCTGGAGTAAGTCAGGGGTGGATCAGCCCCAGCATTTT
NA | NA | TRBJ1-4 | TRBV7-6 | CASSGPDYNEKLFF | TGTGCCAGCAGCGGGCCGGACTATAATGAAAAACTGTTTTTT
NA | few | TRBJ2-7 | TRBV4-1 | CASSPTGTPYEQYF | TGCGCCAGCAGTCCAACAGGGACACCCTACGAGCAGTACTTC
TRBD1 | NA | TRBJ2-6 | TRBV7-3 | CASLSTGARLRGANVLTF | TGTGCCAGCCTCTCGACAGGGGCAAGACTACGTGGGGCCAACGTCCTGACTTTC
TRBD1 | NA | TRBJ2-1 | TRBV7-9 | CASSPLSGQGAGNEQFF | TGTGCCAGCAGCCCCTTATCAGGACAGGGCGCCGGCAATGAGCAGTTCTTC
NA | NA | TRBJ1-6 | TRBV10-2 | CASRPPLVESSPLHF | TGCGCCAGCAGACCACCGTTGGTTGAGAGTTCACCCCTCCACTTT
TRBD2 | NA | TRBJ2-3 | TRBV6-5 | CASSSGLAGGPDTQYF | TGTGCCAGCAGTTCTGGACTAGCGGGGGGGCCAGATACGCAGTATTTT
NA | NA | TRBJ2-7 | TRBV28 | CASRQFYEQYF | TGTGCCAGTAGACAGTTTTACGAGCAGTACTTC
NA | once | TRBJ2-5 | TRBV18 | CASSPGAQETQYF | TGTGCCAGCTCACCAGGGGCCCAAGAGACCCAGTACTTC
NA | NA | TRBJ1-2 | TRBV6-1 | CASSEAAGAVGYTF | TGTGCCAGCAGTGAAGCGGCGGGGGCAGTTGGCTACACCTTC
NA | NA | TRBJ1-5 | TRBV3-1/TRBV3-2 | CASSPLGGQPQHF | TGTGCCAGCAGCCCACTGGGGGGGCAGCCCCAGCATTTT
NA | NA | TRBJ1-6 | TRBV28 | CASSLPPGGSSYNSPLHF | TGTGCCAGCAGTTTGCCCCCGGGGGGTAGCTCCTATAATTCACCCCTCCACTTT